This T cell receptor beta chain originates from a study of chemoradiotherapy in HPV16-positive cancers. In germline, CDR1 is SGHDT, CDR2 YYEEEE. The CDR3 contains 16 residues. The V gene end was trimmed by 0 bases and the J gene end by 6 bases; junction bases not matched to a gene: 7. This clone was picked up a small number of times. Generated by immunoSEQ multiplex PCR, the TCRdb table keeps only in-frame clones and is missing some. Here the sample spans 1,500 to 2,000 clones, about four fifths being singletons. The sample here was tumor tissue, taken from a patient who underwent chemoradiotherapy. This receptor was identified in a human donor with HPV-associated anogenital cancer. The chain joins TRBV5-6 to TRBJ2-1; 9 bases fit TRBD1. The CDR3 region has the DNA TGTGCCAGCAGCTTGGTAGCACAGGGGGCAGTCAATGAGCAGTTCTTC. It codes for CASSLVAQGAVNEQFF.